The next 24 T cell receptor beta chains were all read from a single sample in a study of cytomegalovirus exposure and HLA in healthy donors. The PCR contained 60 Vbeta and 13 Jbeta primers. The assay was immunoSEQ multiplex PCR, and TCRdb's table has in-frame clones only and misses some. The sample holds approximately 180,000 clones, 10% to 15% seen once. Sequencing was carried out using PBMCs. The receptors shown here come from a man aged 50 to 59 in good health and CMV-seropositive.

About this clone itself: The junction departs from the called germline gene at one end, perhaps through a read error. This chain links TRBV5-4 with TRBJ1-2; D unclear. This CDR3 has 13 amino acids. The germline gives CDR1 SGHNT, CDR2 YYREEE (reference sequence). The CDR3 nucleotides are TGTGCCAGAAGCTTAAGAGCTAACTATGGCTACACCTTC. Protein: CARSLRANYGYTF.

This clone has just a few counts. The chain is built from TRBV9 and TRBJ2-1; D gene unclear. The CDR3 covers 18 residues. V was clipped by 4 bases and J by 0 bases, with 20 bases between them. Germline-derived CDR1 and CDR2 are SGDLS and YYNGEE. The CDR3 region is CASSSPLGGQSSYNEQFF. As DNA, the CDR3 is TGTGCCAGCAGCTCGCCCTTGGGTGGGCAAAGCTCCTACAATGAGCAGTTCTTC. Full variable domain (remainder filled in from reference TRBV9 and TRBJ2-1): DSGVTQTPKHLITATGQRVTLRCSPRSGDLSVYWYQQSLDQGLQFLIQYYNGEERAKGNILERFSAQQFPDLHSELNLSSLELGDSALYFCASSSPLGGQSSYNEQFFGPGTRLTVL.

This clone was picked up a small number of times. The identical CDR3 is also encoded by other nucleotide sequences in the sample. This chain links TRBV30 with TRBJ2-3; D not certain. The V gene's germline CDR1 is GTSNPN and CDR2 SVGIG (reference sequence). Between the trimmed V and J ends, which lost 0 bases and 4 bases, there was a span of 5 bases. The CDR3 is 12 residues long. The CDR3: CAWSVSADTQYF. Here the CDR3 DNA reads TGTGCCTGGAGTGTATCGGCAGATACGCAGTATTTT.

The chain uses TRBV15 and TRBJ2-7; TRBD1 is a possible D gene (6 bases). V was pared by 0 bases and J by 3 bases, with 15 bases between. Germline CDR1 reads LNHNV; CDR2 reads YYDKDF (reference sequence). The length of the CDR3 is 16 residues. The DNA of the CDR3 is TGTGCCACCAGCAGAGATTTGGGGGCGATCCTCTACGAGCAGTACGTC. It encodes CATSRDLGAILYEQYV.

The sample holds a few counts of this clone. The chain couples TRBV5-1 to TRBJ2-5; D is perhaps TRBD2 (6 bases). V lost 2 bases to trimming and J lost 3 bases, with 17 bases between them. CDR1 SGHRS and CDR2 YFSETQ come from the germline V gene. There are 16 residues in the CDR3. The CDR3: CASSFKGRQFKETQYF. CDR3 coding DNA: TGCGCCAGCAGCTTTAAAGGGAGGCAATTCAAAGAGACCCAGTACTTC.

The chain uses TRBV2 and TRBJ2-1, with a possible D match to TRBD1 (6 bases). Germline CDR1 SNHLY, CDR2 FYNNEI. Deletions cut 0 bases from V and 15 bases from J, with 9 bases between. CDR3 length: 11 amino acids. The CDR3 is CASSEARQAFF. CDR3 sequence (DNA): TGTGCCAGCAGTGAAGCGCGACAGGCGTTCTTC.

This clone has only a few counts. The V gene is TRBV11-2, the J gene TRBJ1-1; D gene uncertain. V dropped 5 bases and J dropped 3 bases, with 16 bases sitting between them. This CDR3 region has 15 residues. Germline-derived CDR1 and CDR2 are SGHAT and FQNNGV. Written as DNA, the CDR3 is TGTGCCAGCAGCCAAATGACCCGCCGGGACACTGAAGCTTTCTTT. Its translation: CASSQMTRRDTEAFF.

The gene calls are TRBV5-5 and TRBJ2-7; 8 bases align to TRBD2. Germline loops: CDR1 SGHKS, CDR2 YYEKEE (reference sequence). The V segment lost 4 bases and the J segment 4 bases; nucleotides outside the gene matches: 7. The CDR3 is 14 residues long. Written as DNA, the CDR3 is TGTGCCAGCAGCCGGCGGGAGGCCTCTTACGAGCAGTACTTC. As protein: CASSRREASYEQYF.

The chain's CDR3 is CASRTGTGVREQYF. CDR3 in DNA: TGTGCCAGCAGGACCGGGACAGGGGTCCGCGAGCAGTACTTC. The rearrangement uses TRBV28 and TRBJ2-7; 10 nucleotides line up with TRBD1. The CDR3 has 14 residues. Losses at the gene ends were 6 bases for V and 6 bases for J; bases not matched to a gene: 8. CDR1 and CDR2 from the germline V gene are MDHEN and SYDVKM. The variable domain in full, with the rest retrieved from reference TRBV28 and TRBJ2-7, is DVKVTQSSRYLVKRTGEKVFLECVQDMDHENMFWYRQDPGLGLRLIYFSYDVKMKEKGDIPEGYSVSREKKERFSLILESASTNQTSMYLCASRTGTGVREQYFGPGTRLTVT.

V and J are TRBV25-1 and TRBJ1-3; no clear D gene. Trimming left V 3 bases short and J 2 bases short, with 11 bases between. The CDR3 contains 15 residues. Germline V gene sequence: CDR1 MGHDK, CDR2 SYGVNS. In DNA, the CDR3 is TGTGCCAGCAGTGAGTTTCGACTGACTGGAAACACCATATATTTT. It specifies CASSEFRLTGNTIYF.

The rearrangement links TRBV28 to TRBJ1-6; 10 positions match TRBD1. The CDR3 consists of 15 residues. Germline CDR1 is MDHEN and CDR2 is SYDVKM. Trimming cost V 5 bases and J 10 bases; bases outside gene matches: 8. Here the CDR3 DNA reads TGTGCCAGCAGTGCTCCCGGGACAGGGGTATCACCCCTCCACTTT. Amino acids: CASSAPGTGVSPLHF.

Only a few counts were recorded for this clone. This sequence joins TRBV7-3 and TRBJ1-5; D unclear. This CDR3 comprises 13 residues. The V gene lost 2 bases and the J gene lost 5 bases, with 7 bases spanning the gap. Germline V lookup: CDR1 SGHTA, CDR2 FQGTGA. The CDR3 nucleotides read TGTGCCAGCAGCTTAGACCGGGATCAGCCCCAGCATTTT. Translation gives CASSLDRDQPQHF.

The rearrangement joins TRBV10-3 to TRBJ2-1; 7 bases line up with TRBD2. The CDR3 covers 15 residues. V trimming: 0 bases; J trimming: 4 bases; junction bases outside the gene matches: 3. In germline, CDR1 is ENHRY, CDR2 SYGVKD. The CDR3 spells CAISESASGYNEQFF. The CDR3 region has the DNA TGTGCCATCAGTGAGTCGGCTAGCGGATACAATGAGCAGTTCTTC.

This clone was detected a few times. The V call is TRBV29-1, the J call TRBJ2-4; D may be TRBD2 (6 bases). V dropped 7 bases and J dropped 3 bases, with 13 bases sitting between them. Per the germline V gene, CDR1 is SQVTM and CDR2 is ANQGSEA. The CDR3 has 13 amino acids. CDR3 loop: CSGRLEDKNIQYF. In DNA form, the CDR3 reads TGCAGCGGTCGACTAGAGGACAAAAACATTCAGTACTTC.

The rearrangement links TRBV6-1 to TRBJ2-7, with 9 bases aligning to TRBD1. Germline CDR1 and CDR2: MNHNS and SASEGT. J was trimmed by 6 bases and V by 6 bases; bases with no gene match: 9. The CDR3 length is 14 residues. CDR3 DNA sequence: TGTGCCAGCAGCGCCAGGACAGGGGAGGGCGAGCAGTACGTC. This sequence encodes CASSARTGEGEQYV.

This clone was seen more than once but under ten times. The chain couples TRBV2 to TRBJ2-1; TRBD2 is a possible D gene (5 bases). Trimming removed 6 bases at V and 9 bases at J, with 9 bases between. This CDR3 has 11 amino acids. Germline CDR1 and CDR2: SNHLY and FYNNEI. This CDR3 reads CASSGRGEQFF. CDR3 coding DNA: TGTGCCAGCAGCGGCCGGGGTGAGCAGTTCTTC.

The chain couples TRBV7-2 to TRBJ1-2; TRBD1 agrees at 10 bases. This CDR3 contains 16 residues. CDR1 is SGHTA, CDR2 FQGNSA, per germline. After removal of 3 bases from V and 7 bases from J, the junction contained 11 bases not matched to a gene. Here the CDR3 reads CASSFIKPWTGGGYTF. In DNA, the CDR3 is TGTGCCAGCAGCTTTATCAAACCCTGGACAGGGGGTGGCTACACCTTC. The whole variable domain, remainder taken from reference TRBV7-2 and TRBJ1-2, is GAGVSQSPSNKVTEKGKDVELRCDPISGHTALYWYRQSLGQGLEFLIYFQGNSAPDKSGLPSDRFSAERTGGSVSTLTIQRTQQEDSAVYLCASSFIKPWTGGGYTFGSGTRLTVV.

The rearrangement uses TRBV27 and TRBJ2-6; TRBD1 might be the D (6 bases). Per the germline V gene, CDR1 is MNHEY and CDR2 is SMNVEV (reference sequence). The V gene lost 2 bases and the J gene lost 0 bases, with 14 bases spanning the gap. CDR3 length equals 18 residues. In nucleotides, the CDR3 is TGTGCCAGCAGTTTAGCTGGGGGCCGGAGCTCTGGGGCCAACGTCCTGACTTTC. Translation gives CASSLAGGRSSGANVLTF.

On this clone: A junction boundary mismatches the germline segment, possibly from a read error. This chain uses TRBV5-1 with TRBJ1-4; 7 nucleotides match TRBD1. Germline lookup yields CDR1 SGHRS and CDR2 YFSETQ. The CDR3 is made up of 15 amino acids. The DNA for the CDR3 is TGCGCCAGCAGCCACATGACAGGGATTGGGGAAACACTGTTTTTT. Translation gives CASSHMTGIGETLFF.

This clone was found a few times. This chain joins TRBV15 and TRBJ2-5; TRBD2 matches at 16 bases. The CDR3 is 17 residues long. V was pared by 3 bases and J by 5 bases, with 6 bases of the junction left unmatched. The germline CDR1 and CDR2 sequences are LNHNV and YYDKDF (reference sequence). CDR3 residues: CATSSGTSGGAGETQYF. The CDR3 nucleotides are TGTGCCACCAGCAGTGGGACTAGCGGGGGGGCTGGCGAGACCCAGTACTTC. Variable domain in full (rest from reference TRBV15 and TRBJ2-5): DAMVIQNPRYQVTQFGKPVTLSCSQTLNHNVMYWYQQKSSQAPKLLFHYYDKDFNNEADTPDNFQSRRPNTSFCFLDIRSPGLGDTAMYLCATSSGTSGGAGETQYFGPGTRLLVL.

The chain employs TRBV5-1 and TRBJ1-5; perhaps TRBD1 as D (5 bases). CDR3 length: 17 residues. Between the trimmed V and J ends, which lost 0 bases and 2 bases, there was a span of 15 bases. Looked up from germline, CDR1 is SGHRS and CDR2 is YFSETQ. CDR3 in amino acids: CASSLVPPGEGNQPQHF. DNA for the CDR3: TGCGCCAGCAGCTTGGTTCCCCCGGGGGAAGGCAATCAGCCCCAGCATTTT.

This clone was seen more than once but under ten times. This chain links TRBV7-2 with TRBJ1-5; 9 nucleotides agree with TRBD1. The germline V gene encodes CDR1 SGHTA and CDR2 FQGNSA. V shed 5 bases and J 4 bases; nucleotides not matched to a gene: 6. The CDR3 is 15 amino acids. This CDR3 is CASSKDRGGNQPQHF. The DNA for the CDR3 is TGTGCCAGCAGCAAGGACAGGGGAGGAAATCAGCCCCAGCATTTT. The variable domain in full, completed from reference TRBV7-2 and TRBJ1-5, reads GAGVSQSPSNKVTEKGKDVELRCDPISGHTALYWYRQSLGQGLEFLIYFQGNSAPDKSGLPSDRFSAERTGGSVSTLTIQRTQQEDSAVYLCASSKDRGGNQPQHFGDGTRLSIL.

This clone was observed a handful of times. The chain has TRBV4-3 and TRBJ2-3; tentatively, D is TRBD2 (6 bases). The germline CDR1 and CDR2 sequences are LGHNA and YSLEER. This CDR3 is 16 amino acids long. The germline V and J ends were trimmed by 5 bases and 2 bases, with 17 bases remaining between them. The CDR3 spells CASSFQEAGITDTQYF. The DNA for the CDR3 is TGCGCCAGCAGCTTCCAGGAGGCGGGGATCACAGATACGCAGTATTTT.

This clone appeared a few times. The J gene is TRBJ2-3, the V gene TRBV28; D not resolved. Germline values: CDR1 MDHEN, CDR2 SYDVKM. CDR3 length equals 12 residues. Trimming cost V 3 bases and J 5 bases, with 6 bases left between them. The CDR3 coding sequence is TGTGCCAGCAGTTTTTCAAAAGATACGCAGTATTTT. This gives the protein CASSFSKDTQYF.